Presented here are 6 T cell receptor beta chains from one specimen sequenced in a study of T cell responses to AZD1222 COVID-19 vaccine. Clones were sequenced by immunoSEQ multiplex PCR, and TCRdb holds only the in-frame ones, with some missing. The data show about 140,000 clones, around 93% seen once. Sample: peripheral blood, taken 28 days after the second AZD1222 dose. The receptors shown here come from an adult who received the AZD1222 COVID-19 vaccine.

V usage is TRBV2 and J usage is TRBJ1-2; a weak D match, TRBD1 (5 bases). In germline, CDR1 is SNHLY, CDR2 FYNNEI. Trimming took off 3 bases at V and 6 bases at J, with 11 bases between the two ends. This CDR3 comprises 13 residues. The chain's CDR3 is CASSDQGVDGYTF. CDR3 bases: TGTGCCAGCAGTGACCAGGGAGTCGATGGCTACACCTTC.

The V and J genes are TRBV19 and TRBJ1-5; possible D gene TRBD1, 6 bases. Looked up from germline, CDR1 is LNHDA and CDR2 is SQIVND (reference sequence). This CDR3 comprises 14 residues. V lost 5 bases, J lost 2 bases, and 10 bases lay in between. CDR3 sequence reads: CASSGRGRNQPQHF. The CDR3, as DNA: TGTGCCAGTAGTGGCAGGGGCCGCAATCAGCCCCAGCATTTT.

V is TRBV5-1 and J is TRBJ2-1, with D perhaps matching TRBD2 (5 bases). Looked up from germline, CDR1 is SGHRS and CDR2 is YFSETQ. The CDR3 loop spans 15 amino acids. The ends were cut back, 0 bases at V and 6 bases at J, with 13 bases in the middle. The CDR3 region has the DNA TGCGCCAGCAGCTTGGAAGCGGAGAGAGGCAATGAGCAGTTCTTC. Translation gives CASSLEAERGNEQFF.

The chain employs TRBV12-5 and TRBJ1-1; no clear D. Trimming took 2 bases from V and 1 from J, leaving 5 bases between them. The CDR3 runs 13 residues. Germline CDR1 is LGHNT and CDR2 is FRNRAP. CDR3 residues: CASGLRENTEAFF. The CDR3 DNA follows: TGTGCTAGTGGTTTGCGGGAGAACACTGAAGCTTTCTTT.

This chain joins TRBV19 and TRBJ1-5; D remains unclear. The V gene lost 4 bases and the J gene lost 2 bases, with 9 bases spanning the gap. The CDR3 contains 14 residues. CDR1 is LNHDA and CDR2 is SQIVND in the germline V gene (reference sequence). CDR3 amino acids: CASSTQSGNQPQHF. The CDR3 coding sequence is TGTGCCAGTAGTACCCAGTCGGGCAATCAGCCCCAGCATTTT.

The genes are TRBV5-1 and TRBJ1-1; possibly TRBD1 for D (6 bases). Trimming shortened V by 1 base and J by 6 bases, and 10 bases separated the two germline ends. This CDR3 comprises 13 residues. CDR1 and CDR2 from the germline V gene are SGHRS and YFSETQ. CDR3 sequence: CASSLQGTAEAFF. Written as DNA, the CDR3 is TGCGCCAGCAGCTTGCAGGGGACTGCTGAAGCTTTCTTT.